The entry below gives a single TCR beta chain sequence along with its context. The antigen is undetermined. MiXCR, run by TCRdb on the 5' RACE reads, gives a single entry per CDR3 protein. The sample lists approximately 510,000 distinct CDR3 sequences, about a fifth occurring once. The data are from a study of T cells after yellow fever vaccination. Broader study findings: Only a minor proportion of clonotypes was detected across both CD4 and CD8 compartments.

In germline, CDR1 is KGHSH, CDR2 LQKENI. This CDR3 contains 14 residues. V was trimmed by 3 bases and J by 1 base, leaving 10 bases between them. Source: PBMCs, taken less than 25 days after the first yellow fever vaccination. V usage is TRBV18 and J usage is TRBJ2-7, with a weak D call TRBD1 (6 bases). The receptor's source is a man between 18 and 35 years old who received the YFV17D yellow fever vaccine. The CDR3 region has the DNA TGTGCCAGCTCACCGGTGGACAGATCCTACGAGCAGTACTTC. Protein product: CASSPVDRSYEQYF. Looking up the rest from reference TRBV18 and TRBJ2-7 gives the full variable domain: NAGVMQNPRHLVRRRGQEARLRCSPMKGHSHVYWYRQLPEEGLKFMVYLQKENIIDESGMPKERFSAEFPKEGPSILRIQQVVRGDSAAYFCASSPVDRSYEQYFGPGTRLTVT.